The next 5 T cell receptor beta chains were all read from a single sample in a study of T-cell memory formation after mild COVID-19. TCRdb analysed the 5' RACE reads with MiXCR anew, one entry per CDR3 protein. The sample holds around 400,000 distinct CDR3 sequences, around 24% seen once. Sample: PBMCs or a T cell subset sorted from them (not recorded which). The origin of the receptors is an adult woman who had mild COVID-19 (a few samples of this study predate the infection). Cell type and time point are not known.

CDR3 coding DNA: TGTGCCAGCAGCATCGACAGGGGGCCCTACGAGCAGTACTTC. It encodes CASSIDRGPYEQYF. The chain combines TRBV9 with TRBJ2-7; the match to TRBD1 covers 10 bases. The CDR3 covers 14 residues. V was clipped by 4 bases and J by 2 bases; unmatched bases: 3. The V gene's germline CDR1 is SGDLS and CDR2 YYNGEE.

This clonotype appeared a few times. V is TRBV18 and J is TRBJ1-6; 8 nucleotides line up with TRBD1. V gave up 2 bases and J gave up 5 bases; unmatched junction bases: 11. CDR3 length: 18 residues. Germline V gives CDR1 KGHSH, CDR2 LQKENI. This chain's CDR3 is CASSPARQGAMNNSPLHF. The CDR3 DNA follows: TGTGCCAGCTCACCAGCCCGTCAGGGGGCAATGAATAATTCACCCCTCCACTTT.

This clonotype was observed a handful of times. The chain employs TRBV18 and TRBJ1-6; D remains ambiguous. CDR1 KGHSH and CDR2 LQKENI come from the germline V gene. CDR3 length: 17 amino acids. The V and J ends lost 2 bases and 0 bases respectively, with 11 bases between them. DNA for the CDR3: TGTGCCAGCTCACCAGCAATTCTGAGCTCCTATAATTCACCCCTCCACTTT. Translation: CASSPAILSSYNSPLHF. The whole variable domain, remainder taken from reference TRBV18 and TRBJ1-6, is NAGVMQNPRHLVRRRGQEARLRCSPMKGHSHVYWYRQLPEEGLKFMVYLQKENIIDESGMPKERFSAEFPKEGPSILRIQQVVRGDSAAYFCASSPAILSSYNSPLHFGNGTRLTVT.

This clonotype was recorded at least ten times. J is TRBJ1-2 and V is TRBV7-2, with TRBD1 as a possible D gene (5 bases). The CDR3 has 13 residues. V was clipped by 2 bases and J by 3 bases, with 7 bases between them. Per the germline V gene, CDR1 is SGHTA and CDR2 is FQGNSA. The CDR3 DNA sequence: TGTGCCAGCAGCTTAAGGGGAGACTATGGCTACACCTTC. It is translated as CASSLRGDYGYTF. Drawing the rest from reference TRBV7-2 and TRBJ1-2, the complete variable domain is GAGVSQSPSNKVTEKGKDVELRCDPISGHTALYWYRQSLGQGLEFLIYFQGNSAPDKSGLPSDRFSAERTGGSVSTLTIQRTQQEDSAVYLCASSLRGDYGYTFGSGTRLTVV.

This clonotype showed up just a few times. V usage is TRBV7-3 and J usage is TRBJ2-1; D may be TRBD2 (6 bases). The CDR3 spans 16 residues. Deletions cut 1 base from V and 4 bases from J, with 14 bases between. Germline values: CDR1 SGHTA, CDR2 FQGTGA. CDR3 sequence reads: CASSLMAGTMYNEQFF. In nucleotides, the CDR3 is TGTGCCAGCAGCTTAATGGCGGGAACAATGTACAATGAGCAGTTCTTC.